The entry below describes one T cell receptor beta chain. Its matching antigen is unknown. Other nucleotide sequences in the sample specify the same CDR3. These data belong to a study of shared clonotypes between healthy human individuals. Looking at the study overall: CD4 naive cells filled three plates per donor, CD4 memory three, CD8 naive two and CD8 memory one. General observations from the study: In general, naive subsets displayed greater estimated richness than memory subsets did. Despite large depth, sorted-subset datasets appeared incompletely sequenced.

Sequencing was performed with immunoSEQ multiplex PCR; in TCRdb, only in-frame clones are kept and a portion is missing. The sample has approximately 2,000,000 clones, roughly 92% seen once. CDR1 is SGHRS and CDR2 is YFSETQ in the germline V gene. CDR3 size: 16 residues. Deletions cut 0 bases from V and 0 bases from J, with 7 bases between. The gene calls are TRBV5-1 and TRBJ2-6; D possibly corresponds to TRBD1 (5 bases). Sequences were obtained from naive CD4+ T cells from PBMCs. Documented subset: CD45RA+ positively selected. The TCR sequence derives from a young man in good health. Some clones in this sample may be carry-over from other donors' samples. As DNA, the CDR3 is TGCGCCAGCAGCTTGGGAGACAGCTCTGGGGCCAACGTCCTGACTTTC. It translates to CASSLGDSSGANVLTF.